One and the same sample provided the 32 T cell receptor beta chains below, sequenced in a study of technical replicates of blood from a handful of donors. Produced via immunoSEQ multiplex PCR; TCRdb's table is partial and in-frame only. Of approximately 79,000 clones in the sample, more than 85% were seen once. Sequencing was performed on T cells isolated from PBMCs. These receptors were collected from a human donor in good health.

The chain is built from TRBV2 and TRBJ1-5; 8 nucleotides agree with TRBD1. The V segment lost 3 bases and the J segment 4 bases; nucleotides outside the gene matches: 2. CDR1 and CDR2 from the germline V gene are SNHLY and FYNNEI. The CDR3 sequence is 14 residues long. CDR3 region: CASSEGTGNQPQHF. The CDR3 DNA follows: TGTGCCAGCAGTGAGGGGACAGGTAATCAGCCCCAGCATTTT.

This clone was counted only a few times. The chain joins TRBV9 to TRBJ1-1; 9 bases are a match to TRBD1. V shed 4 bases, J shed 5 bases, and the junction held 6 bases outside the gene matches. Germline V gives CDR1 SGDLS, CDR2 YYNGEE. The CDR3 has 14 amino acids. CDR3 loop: CASSREDRGTEAFF. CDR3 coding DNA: TGTGCCAGCAGCAGAGAAGACAGGGGGACTGAAGCTTTCTTT.

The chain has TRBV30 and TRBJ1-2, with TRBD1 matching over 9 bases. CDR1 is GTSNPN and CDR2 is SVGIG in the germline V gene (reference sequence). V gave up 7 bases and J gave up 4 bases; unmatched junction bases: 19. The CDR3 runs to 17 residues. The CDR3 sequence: CAFPKGTGKRGGYGYTF. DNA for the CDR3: TGTGCCTTCCCCAAGGGGACAGGGAAGAGGGGGGGCTATGGCTACACCTTC. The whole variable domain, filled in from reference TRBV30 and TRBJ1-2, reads SQTIHQWPATLVQPVGSPLSLECTVEGTSNPNLYWYRQAAGRGLQLLFYSVGIGQISSEVPQNLSASRPQDRQFILSSKKLLLSDSGFYLCAFPKGTGKRGGYGYTFGSGTRLTVV.

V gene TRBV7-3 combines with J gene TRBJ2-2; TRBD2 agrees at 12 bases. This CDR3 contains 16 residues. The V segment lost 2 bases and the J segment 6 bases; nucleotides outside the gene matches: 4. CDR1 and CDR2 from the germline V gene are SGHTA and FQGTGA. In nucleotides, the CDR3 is TGTGCCAGCAGCTTAGGGCTAGCGGGAGGGGCCGGGGAGCTGTTTTTT. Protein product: CASSLGLAGGAGELFF.

The CDR3 nucleotides read TGTGCCTGGTCCGGGACATCGAACACCGGGGAGCTGTTTTTT. Encoded protein: CAWSGTSNTGELFF. The chain couples TRBV30 to TRBJ2-2; possible D gene TRBD1, 6 bases. CDR1 is GTSNPN and CDR2 is SVGIG in the germline V gene (reference sequence). The CDR3 has 14 amino acids. V gave up 5 bases and J gave up 0 bases, with 10 bases separating them.

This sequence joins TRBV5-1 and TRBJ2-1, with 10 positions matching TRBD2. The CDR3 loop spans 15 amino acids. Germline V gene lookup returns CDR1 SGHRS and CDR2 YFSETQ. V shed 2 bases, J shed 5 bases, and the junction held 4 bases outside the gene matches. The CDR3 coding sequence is TGCGCCAGCAGCTTCGATAGCGGGAGGCACAATGAGCAGTTCTTC. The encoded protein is CASSFDSGRHNEQFF.

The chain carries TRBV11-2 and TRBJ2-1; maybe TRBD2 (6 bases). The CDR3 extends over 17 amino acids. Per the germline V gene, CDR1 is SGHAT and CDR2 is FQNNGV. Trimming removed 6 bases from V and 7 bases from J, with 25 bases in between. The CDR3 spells CASSGTAGTSLENEQFF. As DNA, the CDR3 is TGTGCCAGCAGTGGAACCGCCGGGACTTCACTTGAAAATGAGCAGTTCTTC.

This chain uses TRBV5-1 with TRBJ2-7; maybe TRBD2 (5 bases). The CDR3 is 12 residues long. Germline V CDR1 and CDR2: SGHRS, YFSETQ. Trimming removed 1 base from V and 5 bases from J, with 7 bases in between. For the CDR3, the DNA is TGCGCCAGCAGCTTGCTAGCCAACGAGCAGTACTTC. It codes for CASSLLANEQYF.

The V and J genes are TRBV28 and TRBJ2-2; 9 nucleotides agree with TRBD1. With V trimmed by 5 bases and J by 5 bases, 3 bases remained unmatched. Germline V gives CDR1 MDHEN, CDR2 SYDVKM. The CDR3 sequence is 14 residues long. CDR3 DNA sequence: TGTGCCAGCAGTCGACAGGGGGGGACCGGGGAGCTGTTTTTT. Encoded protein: CASSRQGGTGELFF.

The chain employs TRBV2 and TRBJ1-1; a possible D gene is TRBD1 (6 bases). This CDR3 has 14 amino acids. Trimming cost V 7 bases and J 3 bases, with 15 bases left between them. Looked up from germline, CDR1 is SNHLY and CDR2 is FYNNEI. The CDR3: CASNLQGRDTEAFF. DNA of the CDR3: TGTGCCAGCAACCTACAGGGTCGGGACACTGAAGCTTTCTTT.

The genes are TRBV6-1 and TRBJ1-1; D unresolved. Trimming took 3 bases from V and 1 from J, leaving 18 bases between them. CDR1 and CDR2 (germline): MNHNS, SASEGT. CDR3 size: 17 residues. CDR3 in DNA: TGTGCCAGCAGTGATTGGTTCAGTTACCTTTGGAACACTGAAGCTTTCTTT. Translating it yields CASSDWFSYLWNTEAFF.

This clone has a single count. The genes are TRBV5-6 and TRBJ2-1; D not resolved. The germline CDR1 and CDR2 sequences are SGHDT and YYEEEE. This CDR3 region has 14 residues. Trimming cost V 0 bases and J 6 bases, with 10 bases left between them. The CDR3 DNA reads TGTGCCAGCAGCTTGGCCCCAGGTCCCAATGAGCAGTTCTTC. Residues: CASSLAPGPNEQFF.

The CDR3 DNA reads TGTGCCAGCAGTGCAGGGCATGCGGGGCAGCCCCAGCATTTT. Translated: CASSAGHAGQPQHF. The chain joins TRBV2 to TRBJ1-5, with D possibly matching TRBD1 (5 bases). Trimming cost V 4 bases and J 7 bases, with 14 bases left between them. Germline-derived CDR1 and CDR2 are SNHLY and FYNNEI. The CDR3 loop spans 14 amino acids.

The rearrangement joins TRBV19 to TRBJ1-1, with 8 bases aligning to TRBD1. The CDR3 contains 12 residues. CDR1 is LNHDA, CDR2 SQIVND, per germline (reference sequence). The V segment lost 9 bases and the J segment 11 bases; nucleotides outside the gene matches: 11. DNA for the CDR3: TGTGCCAGCTGGACAGGGTGGCGCGAGGCTTTCTTT. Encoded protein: CASWTGWREAFF.

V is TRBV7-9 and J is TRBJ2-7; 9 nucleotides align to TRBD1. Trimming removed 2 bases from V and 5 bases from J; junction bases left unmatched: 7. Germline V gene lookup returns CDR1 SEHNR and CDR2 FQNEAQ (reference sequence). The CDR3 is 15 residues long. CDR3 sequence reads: CASSLLGDRANEQYF. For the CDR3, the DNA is TGTGCCAGCAGCTTACTTGGGGACAGGGCCAACGAGCAGTACTTC.

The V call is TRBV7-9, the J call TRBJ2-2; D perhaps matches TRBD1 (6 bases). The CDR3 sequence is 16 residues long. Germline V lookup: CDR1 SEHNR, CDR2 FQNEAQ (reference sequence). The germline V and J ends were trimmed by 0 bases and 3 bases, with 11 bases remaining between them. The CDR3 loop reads CASSLAWGLDTGELFF. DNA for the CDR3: TGTGCCAGCAGCTTAGCTTGGGGGCTTGACACCGGGGAGCTGTTTTTT.

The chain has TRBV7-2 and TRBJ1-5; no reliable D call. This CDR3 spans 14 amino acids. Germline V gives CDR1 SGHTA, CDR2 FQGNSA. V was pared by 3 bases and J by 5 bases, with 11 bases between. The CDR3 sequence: CASSFREGYQPQHF. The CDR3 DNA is TGTGCCAGCAGCTTCCGAGAGGGATATCAGCCCCAGCATTTT.

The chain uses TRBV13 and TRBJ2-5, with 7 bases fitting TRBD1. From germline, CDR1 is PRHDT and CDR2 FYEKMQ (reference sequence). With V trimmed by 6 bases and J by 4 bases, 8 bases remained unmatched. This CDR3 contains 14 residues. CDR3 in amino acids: CASSLTGVGETQYF. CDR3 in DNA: TGTGCCAGCAGTCTTACAGGGGTGGGAGAGACCCAGTACTTC.

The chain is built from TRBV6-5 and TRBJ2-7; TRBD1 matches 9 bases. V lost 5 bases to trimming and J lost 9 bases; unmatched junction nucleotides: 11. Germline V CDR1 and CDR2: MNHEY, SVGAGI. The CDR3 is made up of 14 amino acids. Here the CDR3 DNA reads TGTGCCAGCAGTCGGACAGGGGTTTATTCAGGGCAGTACTTC. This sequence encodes CASSRTGVYSGQYF.

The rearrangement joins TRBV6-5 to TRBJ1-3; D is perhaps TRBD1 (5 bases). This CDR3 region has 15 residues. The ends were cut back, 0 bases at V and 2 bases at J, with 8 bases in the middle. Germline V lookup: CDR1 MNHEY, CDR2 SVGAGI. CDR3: CASSYSYRTGNTIYF. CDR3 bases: TGTGCCAGCAGTTACTCCTACAGGACTGGAAACACCATATATTTT.

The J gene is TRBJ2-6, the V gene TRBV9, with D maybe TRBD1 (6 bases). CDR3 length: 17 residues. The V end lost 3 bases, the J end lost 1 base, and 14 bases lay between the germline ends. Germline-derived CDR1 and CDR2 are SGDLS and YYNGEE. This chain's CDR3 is CASSGGTYSSGANVLTF. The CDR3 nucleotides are TGTGCCAGCAGCGGTGGGACATACTCATCTGGGGCCAACGTCCTGACTTTC.

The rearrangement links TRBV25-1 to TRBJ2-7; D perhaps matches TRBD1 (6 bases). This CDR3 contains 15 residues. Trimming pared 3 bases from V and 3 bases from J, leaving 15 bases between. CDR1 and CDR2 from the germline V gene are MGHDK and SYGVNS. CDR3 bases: TGTGCCAGCAGTGACTTAAGGGGGTGGATCTACGAGCAGTACTTC. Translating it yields CASSDLRGWIYEQYF.

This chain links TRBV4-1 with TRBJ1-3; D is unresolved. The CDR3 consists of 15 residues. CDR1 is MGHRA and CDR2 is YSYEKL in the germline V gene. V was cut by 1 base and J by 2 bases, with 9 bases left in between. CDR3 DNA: TGCGCCAGCAGCCAAGGTCCGGGAACTGGAAACACCATATATTTT. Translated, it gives CASSQGPGTGNTIYF.

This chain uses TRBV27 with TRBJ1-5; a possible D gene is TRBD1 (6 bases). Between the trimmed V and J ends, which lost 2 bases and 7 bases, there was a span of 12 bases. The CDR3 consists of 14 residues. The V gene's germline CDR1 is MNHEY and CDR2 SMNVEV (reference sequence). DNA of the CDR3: TGTGCCAGCAGTTTAGCCAGGGGTCGACAGCCCCAGCATTTT. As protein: CASSLARGRQPQHF.

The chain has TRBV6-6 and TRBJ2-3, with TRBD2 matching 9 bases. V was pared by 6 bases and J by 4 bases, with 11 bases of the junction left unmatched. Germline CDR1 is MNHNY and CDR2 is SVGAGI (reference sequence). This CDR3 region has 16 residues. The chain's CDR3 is CASRAILAGPPDTQYF. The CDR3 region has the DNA TGTGCCAGCAGAGCAATTCTAGCGGGACCCCCAGATACGCAGTATTTT.

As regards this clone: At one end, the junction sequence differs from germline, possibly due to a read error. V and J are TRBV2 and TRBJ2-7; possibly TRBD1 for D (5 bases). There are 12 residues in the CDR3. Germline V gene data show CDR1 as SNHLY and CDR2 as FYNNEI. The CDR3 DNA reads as TGTACCAGCACACTTACCAGGGACGAGCAGTACTTC. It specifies CTSTLTRDEQYF.

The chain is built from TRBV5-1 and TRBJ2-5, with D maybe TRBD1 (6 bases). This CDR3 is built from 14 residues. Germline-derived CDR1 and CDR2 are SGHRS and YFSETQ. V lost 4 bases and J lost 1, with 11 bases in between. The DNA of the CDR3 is TGCGCCAGCAGCCAGGGGACGTTCCAAGAGACCCAGTACTTC. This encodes CASSQGTFQETQYF.

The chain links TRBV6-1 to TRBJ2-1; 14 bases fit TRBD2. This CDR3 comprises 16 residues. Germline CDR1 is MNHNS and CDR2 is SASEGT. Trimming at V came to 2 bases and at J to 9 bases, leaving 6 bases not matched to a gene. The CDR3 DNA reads TGTGCCAGCAGTGAACTAGGGGGACTAGCGGGAGCTGAGCAGTTCTTC. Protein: CASSELGGLAGAEQFF.

CDR3 sequence reads: CASSLEERATDTQYF. The CDR3 DNA reads TGTGCCAGCAGCTTAGAGGAGCGGGCCACAGATACGCAGTATTTT. V and J are TRBV7-9 and TRBJ2-3; D might be TRBD2 (6 bases). Trimming removed 1 base from V and 2 bases from J, with 10 bases in between. CDR1 SEHNR and CDR2 FQNEAQ come from the germline V gene (reference sequence). The length of the CDR3 is 15 residues. Together with reference TRBV7-9 and TRBJ2-3, the CDR3 gives the full variable domain: DTGVSQNPRHKITKRGQNVTFRCDPISEHNRLYWYRQTLGQGPEFLTYFQNEAQLEKSRLLSDRFSAERPKGSFSTLEIQRTEQGDSAMYLCASSLEERATDTQYFGPGTRLTVL.

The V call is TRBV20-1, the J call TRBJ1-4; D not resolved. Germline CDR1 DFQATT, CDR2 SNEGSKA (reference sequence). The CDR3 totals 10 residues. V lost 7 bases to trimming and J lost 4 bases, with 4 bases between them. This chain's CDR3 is CSVYNEKLFF. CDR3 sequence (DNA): TGCAGTGTTTATAATGAAAAACTGTTTTTT.

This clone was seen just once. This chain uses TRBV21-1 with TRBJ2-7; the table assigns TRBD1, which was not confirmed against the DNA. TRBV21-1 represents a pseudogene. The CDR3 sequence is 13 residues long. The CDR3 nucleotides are TGTGCCAGCAGCAAAGCGCCAGACTACGAGCAGTACTTC. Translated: CASSKAPDYEQYF.

CDR3 in amino acids: CASGWQAFEQFF. CDR3 DNA sequence: TGTGCTAGTGGTTGGCAGGCTTTTGAGCAGTTCTTC. The J gene is TRBJ2-1, the V gene TRBV12-5; D gene uncertain. Trimming removed 4 bases from V and 9 bases from J, with 10 bases in between. The CDR3 totals 12 residues. Germline values: CDR1 LGHNT, CDR2 FRNRAP. Full variable domain (remainder filled in from reference TRBV12-5 and TRBJ2-1): DARVTQTPRHKVTEMGQEVTMRCQPILGHNTVFWYRQTMMQGLELLAYFRNRAPLDDSGMPKDRFSAEMPDATLATLKIQPSEPRDSAVYFCASGWQAFEQFFGPGTRLTVL.